This T cell receptor (beta chain) was retrieved from a study of T cells after yellow fever vaccination. TCRdb re-analysed the 5' RACE reads in MiXCR, keeping a single row per CDR3 protein. Seen here are some 300,000 distinct CDR3 sequences, approximately 11% observed once, and the top ten hold around 3.2%. CDR1 SGHRS and CDR2 YFSETQ come from the germline V gene. With 4 bases removed from V and 4 bases from J, the gap between germline ends came to 14 bases. The CDR3 is made up of 14 amino acids. The study's findings and limits: From the bulk population, abundant clonotypes could contaminate and appear within FACS-sorted repertoires. Weaker in magnitude, the secondary response showed a faster peak on day 5 versus 15.

Concerning this clonotype itself: Its antigen remains unidentified.

The V and J genes are TRBV5-1 and TRBJ1-1; D not resolved. The source of this sequence is a man aged 18 to 30 who received the YFV17D yellow fever vaccine. Sequenced here: CD4+ T cells sorted from PBMCs, sampled 45 days after the yellow fever booster vaccination. CDR3 in amino acids: CASSEVGWGTEAFF. DNA of the CDR3: TGCGCCAGCAGCGAGGTGGGTTGGGGCACTGAAGCTTTCTTT.